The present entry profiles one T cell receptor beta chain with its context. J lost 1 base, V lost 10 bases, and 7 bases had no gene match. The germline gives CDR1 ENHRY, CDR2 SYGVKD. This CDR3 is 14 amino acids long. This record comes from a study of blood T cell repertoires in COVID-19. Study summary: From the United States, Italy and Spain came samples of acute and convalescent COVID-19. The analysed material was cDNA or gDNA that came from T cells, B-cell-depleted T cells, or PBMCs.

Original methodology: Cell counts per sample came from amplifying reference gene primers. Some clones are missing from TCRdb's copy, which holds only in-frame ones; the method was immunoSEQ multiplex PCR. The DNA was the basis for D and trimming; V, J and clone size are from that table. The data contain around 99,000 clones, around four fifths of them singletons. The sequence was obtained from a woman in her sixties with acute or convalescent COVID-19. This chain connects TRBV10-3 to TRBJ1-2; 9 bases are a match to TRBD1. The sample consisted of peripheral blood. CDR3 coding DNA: TGTGCCACAGAACAGGGGGCTGATAACTATGGCTACACCTTC. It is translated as CATEQGADNYGYTF.